The subject of this entry is one T cell receptor beta chain. Its target is not known. The entry originates in a study of T cell responses to AZD1222 COVID-19 vaccine. The study's findings and limits: Nearly half of the spike-specific TCRs reportedly recognize variant regions that carry no mutations. Two AZD1222 doses significantly raised spike-specific TCR breadth and depth over controls. Females made up more of the donors, who were largely white British, and clonal diversity may have come out too low. Recipients of AZD1222 seropositive at baseline numbered only six or seven.

V gave up 4 bases and J gave up 4 bases; unmatched junction bases: 3. Germline CDR1 is SGHRS and CDR2 is YFSETQ. The CDR3 contains 14 residues. Some clones are missing from TCRdb's copy, which holds only in-frame ones; the method was immunoSEQ multiplex PCR. The data show roughly 76,000 clones, around nine tenths seen once. The V and J genes are TRBV5-1 and TRBJ1-5, with 9 bases identical to TRBD1. The origin of this receptor is an adult in good health. This sample comprised peripheral blood, obtained on day 0 of AZD1222 vaccination. The CDR3 protein is CASSPGTGNQPQHF. Here the CDR3 DNA reads TGCGCCAGCAGCCCCGGGACAGGGAATCAGCCCCAGCATTTT.